The sequence of this T cell receptor (beta chain) was determined in a study of T cell responses to AZD1222 COVID-19 vaccine. Profiled with immunoSEQ multiplex PCR; TCRdb holds only in-frame clones, not every one. Counted here are under 100,000 clones, roughly 88% occurring once; the ten biggest clones make up about 2.5%. To note about this clone: The same CDR3 is also encoded by other DNA sequences in this sample.

The clonotype originates from an adult in good health. This specimen was peripheral blood, taken on day 0 of AZD1222 vaccination.

CDR3 residues: CASSPSRTDTQYF. CDR3 nucleotide sequence: TGTGCCAGCAGCCCTAGTCGCACAGATACGCAGTATTTT. The chain links TRBV9 to TRBJ2-3; D ambiguous. The CDR3 length is 13 residues. The ends were cut back, 4 bases at V and 1 base at J, with 7 bases in the middle. Germline-derived CDR1 and CDR2 are SGDLS and YYNGEE.